Listed here is a single TCR beta chain. The antigen is unknown. From germline, CDR1 is MNHNY and CDR2 SVGAGI (reference sequence). CDR3 length: 15 amino acids. V gave up 6 bases and J gave up 5 bases; unmatched junction bases: 5. This specimen belongs to a study of CD8+ T cells in alopecia areata. Treatment given: oral pan-JAK inhibitor, 5-10 mg twice daily. Researchers picked out CD4+ and CD8+ T cells from PBMCs by sorting. RNA was extracted and reverse transcribed into cDNA as the sequencing template. Clones were read by immunoSEQ multiplex PCR, and TCRdb kept only the in-frame ones, dropping some. Here the sample spans about 190,000 clones, 55% to 70% being singletons. General study findings and limits: Sharing of TCRs across patients appeared less clear than in mice, possibly for HLA-related reasons. Alphabeta T cells residing in normal skin are also sequenced in scalp samples.

This TCR was recovered from a human donor with alopecia areata. The V and J genes are TRBV6-6 and TRBJ2-1, with TRBD2 matching over 12 bases. The sample was CD4+ T cells sorted from blood, taken at week 4, from a patient treated with tofacitinib. CDR3 DNA sequence: TGTGCCAGCAGACCTAGCGGGAGGGCCGACAATGAGCAGTTCTTC. It translates to CASRPSGRADNEQFF.